This T cell receptor beta chain comes out of a study of blood T cell repertoires in COVID-19. This clone was picked up a small number of times. Original processing notes: Amplification of reference gene primers was used by the study to estimate nucleated cell counts. This table comes from immunoSEQ multiplex PCR, and its TCRdb copy is limited to in-frame clones, with some not included. The V and J calls and clone size were taken over from that table, and D and trimming were inferred from the DNA. The data contain about 180,000 clones, more than 75% of them singletons. What was sequenced was peripheral blood. The sequence was collected from a woman in her 70s with acute or convalescent COVID-19.

CDR3 nucleotide sequence: TGTGCCAGTAGTAGGAGACAGGGACATAACTATGGCTACACCTTC. This gives the protein CASSRRQGHNYGYTF. The rearrangement links TRBV19 to TRBJ1-2, with 7 bases identical to TRBD1. The CDR3 covers 15 residues. In germline, CDR1 is LNHDA, CDR2 SQIVND (reference sequence). The V gene end was trimmed by 4 bases and the J gene end by 1 base; junction bases not matched to a gene: 6.